This paragraph covers one T cell receptor beta chain sequence. This specimen comes from a study of early T cells in non-severe SARS-CoV-2 infection. Each CDR3 protein gets one entry after TCRdb re-called the 5' RACE reads with MiXCR. The sample contains about 48,000 distinct CDR3 sequences, about 13% of which appear only once. V lost 4 bases, J lost 7 bases, and 10 bases lay in between. The germline gives CDR1 WSHSY, CDR2 SAAADI. This CDR3 spans 13 amino acids. The chain recombines TRBV10-2 with TRBJ2-2; TRBD2 might be the D (5 bases). Material: whole blood. The sequence came from an adult who was a healthcare worker with PCR-confirmed SARS-CoV-2 infection or an uninfected control (not recorded which). The chain's CDR3 is CASSAGYGGELFF. The CDR3 coding sequence is TGCGCCAGCAGTGCGGGGTACGGCGGGGAGCTGTTTTTT.